This is a list of T cell receptor beta chains from one sample in a study of cytomegalovirus exposure and HLA in healthy donors. Method: immunoSEQ multiplex PCR; TCRdb's copy keeps in-frame clones and lacks some. The sample lists about 76,000 clones, under 80% seen once, with around 4.7% in the top ten. The sequenced sample consisted of PBMCs. These receptors originate from a man aged 55 to 69 in good health and CMV-seropositive. The CDR3 runs from the conserved cysteine through the conserved F or W. The D gene is left open where the match is weak. The size of a clone is reported for some rows only, either as once, few or many, or as a class for expanded clones.

v_gene	abundance	j_gene	d_gene	CDR3aa	CDR3nt
TRBV18	-	TRBJ2-7	-	CASSPLPGFVVYEQYF	TGTGCCAGCTCACCCCTCCCAGGGTTTGTTGTCTACGAGCAGTACTTC
TRBV5-1	-	TRBJ1-2	-	CASSLAQGTKVYGYTF	TGCGCCAGCAGCTTGGCGCAGGGGACTAAGGTCTATGGCTACACCTTC
TRBV7-9	-	TRBJ1-4	-	CASSVTREKLFF	TGTGCCAGCAGCGTAACGAGGGAAAAACTGTTTTTT
TRBV2	-	TRBJ2-7	TRBD2	CASGGSAFYEQYF	TGTGCCAGCGGCGGGAGCGCTTTCTACGAGCAGTACTTC
TRBV5-1	-	TRBJ1-6	-	CASSLLGGYNSPLHF	TGCGCCAGCAGCTTGTTGGGGGGATACAATTCACCCCTCCACTTT
TRBV7-2	-	TRBJ2-7	TRBD1	CASSLYWTGGYEQYF	TGTGCCAGCTCGCTTTACTGGACAGGGGGCTACGAGCAGTACTTC
TRBV27	-	TRBJ1-5	TRBD1	CASSPTPGGSNQPQHF	TGTGCCAGCAGCCCTACTCCAGGGGGTAGCAATCAGCCCCAGCATTTT
TRBV7-9	-	TRBJ2-5	-	CASSPIWQVQETQYF	TGTGCCAGCAGCCCAATTTGGCAGGTCCAAGAGACCCAGTACTTC
TRBV5-1	-	TRBJ2-2	TRBD2	CASSYRPGTSGITGELFF	TGCGCCAGCAGCTATCGTCCCGGGACTAGCGGAATCACCGGGGAGCTGTTTTTT
TRBV5-1	-	TRBJ1-3	-	CASRDAGNSGNTIYF	TGCGCCAGCCGGGATGCCGGGAACTCTGGAAACACCATATATTTT
TRBV25-1	-	TRBJ2-7	-	CASSALYEQYF	TGTGCCAGCAGTGCTCTTTACGAGCAGTACTTC
TRBV5-1	-	TRBJ2-7	TRBD1	CASSLGGTGGTYEQYF	TGCGCCAGCAGCCTGGGGGGGACAGGGGGCACCTACGAGCAGTACTTC
TRBV6-5	-	TRBJ1-5	TRBD1	CASSYGDRISPQHF	TGTGCCAGCAGTTACGGGGACAGGATCTCGCCCCAGCATTTT
TRBV30	few	TRBJ2-7	-	CASGESYEQYF	TGTGCCTCGGGAGAATCCTACGAGCAGTACTTC
TRBV30	few	TRBJ1-4	TRBD1	CAWRGGQSNEKLFF	TGTGCCTGGAGGGGGGGACAGAGTAATGAAAAACTGTTTTTT
TRBV5-1	-	TRBJ2-3	TRBD1	CASSLEANRGTDTQYF	TGCGCCAGCAGCTTGGAAGCTAACAGGGGAACAGATACGCAGTATTTT
TRBV4-1	-	TRBJ2-7	TRBD1	CASSQVRQGPYEQYF	TGCGCCAGCAGCCAAGTACGACAGGGGCCCTACGAGCAGTACTTC
TRBV5-1	-	TRBJ2-5	TRBD2	CASSLGTSGGPAGGTQYF	TGCGCCAGCAGCTTAGGGACTAGCGGGGGGCCTGCCGGGGGGACCCAGTACTTC
TRBV27	-	TRBJ2-2	TRBD1	CASSLLRTGEATGELFF	TGTGCCAGCAGTCTCCTGCGGACAGGGGAGGCGACCGGGGAGCTGTTTTTT
TRBV7-8	few	TRBJ1-3	-	CASSGKQGAGNTIYF	TGTGCCAGCAGCGGAAAACAGGGAGCTGGAAACACCATATATTTT
TRBV15	-	TRBJ1-1	-	CATSRQGATEAFF	TGTGCCACCAGCAGACAGGGCGCCACTGAAGCTTTCTTT
TRBV5-5	-	TRBJ1-6	-	CASSPLGDSNNSPLHF	TGTGCCAGCAGTCCTTTAGGAGACAGTAATAATTCACCCCTCCACTTT
TRBV6-5	-	TRBJ1-2	-	CASSLGTTYGYTF	TGTGCCAGCAGTCTGGGGACAACCTATGGCTACACCTTC
TRBV4-2	-	TRBJ2-7	-	CASSQGPGPYNEQYF	TGTGCCAGCAGCCAAGGCCCAGGTCCGTATAACGAGCAGTACTTC
TRBV6-1	few	TRBJ1-1	TRBD1	CASSGNRGRTEAFF	TGTGCCAGCAGTGGGAACAGGGGGCGAACTGAAGCTTTCTTT
TRBV7-2	-	TRBJ2-7	-	CASSFGTRTYEQYF	TGTGCCAGCAGCTTCGGGACACGAACCTACGAGCAGTACTTC
TRBV2	-	TRBJ1-2	TRBD1	CASLKGQVPPNYGYTF	TGTGCCAGCCTAAAAGGACAGGTCCCCCCTAACTATGGCTACACCTTC